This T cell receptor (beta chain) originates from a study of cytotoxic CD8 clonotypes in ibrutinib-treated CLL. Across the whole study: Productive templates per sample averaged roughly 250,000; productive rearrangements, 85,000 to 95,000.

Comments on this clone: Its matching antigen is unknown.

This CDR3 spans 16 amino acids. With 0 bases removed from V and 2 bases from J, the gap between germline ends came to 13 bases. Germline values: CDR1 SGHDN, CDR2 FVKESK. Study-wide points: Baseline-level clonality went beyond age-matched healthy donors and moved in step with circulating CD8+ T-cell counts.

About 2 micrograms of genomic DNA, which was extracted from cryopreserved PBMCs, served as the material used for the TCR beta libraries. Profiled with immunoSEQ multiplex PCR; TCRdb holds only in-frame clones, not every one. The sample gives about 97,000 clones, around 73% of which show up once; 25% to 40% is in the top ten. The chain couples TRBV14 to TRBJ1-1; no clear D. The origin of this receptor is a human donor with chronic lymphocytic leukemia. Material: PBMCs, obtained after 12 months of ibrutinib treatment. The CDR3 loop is CASSQDVLVVNTEAFF. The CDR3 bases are TGTGCCAGCAGCCAAGATGTGTTAGTTGTTAACACTGAAGCTTTCTTT.